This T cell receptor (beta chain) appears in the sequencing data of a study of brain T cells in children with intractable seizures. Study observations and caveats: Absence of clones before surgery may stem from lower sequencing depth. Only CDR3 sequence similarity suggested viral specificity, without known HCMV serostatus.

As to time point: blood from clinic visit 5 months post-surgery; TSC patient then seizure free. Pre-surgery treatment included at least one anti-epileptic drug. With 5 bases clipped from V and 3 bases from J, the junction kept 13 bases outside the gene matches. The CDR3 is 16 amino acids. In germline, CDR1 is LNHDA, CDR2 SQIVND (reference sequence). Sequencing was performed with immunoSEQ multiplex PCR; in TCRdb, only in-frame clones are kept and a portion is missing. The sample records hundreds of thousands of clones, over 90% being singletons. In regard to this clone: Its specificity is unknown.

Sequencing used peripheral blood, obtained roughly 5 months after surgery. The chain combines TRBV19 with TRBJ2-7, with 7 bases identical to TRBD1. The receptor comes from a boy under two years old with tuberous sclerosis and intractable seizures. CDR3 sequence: CASSSSRQGGSYEQYF. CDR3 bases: TGTGCCAGTAGTTCGTCACGACAGGGCGGCAGCTACGAGCAGTACTTC.